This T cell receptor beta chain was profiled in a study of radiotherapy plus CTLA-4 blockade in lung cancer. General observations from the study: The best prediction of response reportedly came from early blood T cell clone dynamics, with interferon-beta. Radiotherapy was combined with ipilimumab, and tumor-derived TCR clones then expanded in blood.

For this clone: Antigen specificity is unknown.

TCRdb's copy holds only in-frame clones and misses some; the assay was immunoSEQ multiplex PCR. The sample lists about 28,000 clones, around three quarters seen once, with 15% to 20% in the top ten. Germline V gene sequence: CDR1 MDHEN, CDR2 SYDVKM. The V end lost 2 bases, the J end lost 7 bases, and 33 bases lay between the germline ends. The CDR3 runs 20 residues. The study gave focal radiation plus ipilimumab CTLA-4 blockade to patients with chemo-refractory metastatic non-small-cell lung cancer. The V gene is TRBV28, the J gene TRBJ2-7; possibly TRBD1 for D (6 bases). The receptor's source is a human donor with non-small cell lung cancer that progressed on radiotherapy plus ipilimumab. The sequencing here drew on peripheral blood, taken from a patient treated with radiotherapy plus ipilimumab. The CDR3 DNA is TGTGCCAGCAGTTTACCTCTTGCCATCGGACAGAGGGAATGGAGTAGGGAGCAGTACTTC. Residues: CASSLPLAIGQREWSREQYF.